This T cell receptor beta chain derives from a study of T cells in Graves' hyperthyroidism and ophthalmopathy (dated by TCRdb to the late 2010s). Turning to the overall study: Peripheral blood samples were taken at initial diagnosis, before any treatment was given. To identify distinguishing TCR V-J signatures, a discovery cohort of some 99 patients was used, comprising 40 to 45 with Graves' ophthalmopathy and around 57 with stable Graves' hyperthyroidism. An independent validation cohort of around 20 hyperthyroidism patients and 17 patients who later progressed to ophthalmopathy tested prospective prediction of ophthalmopathy. The 95 to 100 discovery patients were randomly divided into training and test sets at a 7:3 ratio. Thyroid tissue and blood T-cell repertoires from more than five Graves' hyperthyroidism patients were also compared in the study. Following sampling, methimazole starting at 30 mg daily was given to hyperthyroidism patients, and high-dose intravenous methylprednisolone was given to ophthalmopathy patients. The paper describes TCR Vbeta CDR3 sequencing of 140 or so peripheral blood samples, made up of under 50 ophthalmopathy patients, around 78 hyperthyroidism patients and 17 progressor patients. The full study reports these points: Most expanded thyroid clonotypes (frequency above 0.001) were also found in blood, which suggests that blood repertoires may mirror thyroid immune responses. In validation, progression to ophthalmopathy was predicted by the model with nearly 71% sensitivity and just over 72% specificity, a median of about 6.4 months before onset. Ophthalmopathy was separated from stable hyperthyroidism by a 13 V-J signature model, with over 85% sensitivity and about 81% specificity obtained in cross-validation and 80%/75% obtained in testing. Sample size was not statistically predetermined, and blinding of investigators to group allocation was not performed.

CDR1 and CDR2 were assigned from the germline V gene (reference sequence) as MNHEY and SMNVEV. The junction shows trimming of 5 bases on V and 8 bases on J, and the gene matches do not reach 16 bases of it. The CDR3 starts with the cysteine, ends with the phenylalanine, and has 18 residues. Only the CDR3 region is kept as DNA, spanning 54 bases read in frame from base 1. The TCR beta CDR3 regions were amplified from RNA transcripts. The first round of RT-PCR for the TCR CDR3 was performed with the HTBI primer set and the Qiagen OneStep RT-PCR kit. Libraries were constructed in a second round of multiplex PCR, after which size selection and purification were performed. Sequencing of the libraries was done on an Illumina HiSeq2000 using paired-end 100 bp reads. The authors' analysis ran thus. Raw data were processed with SOAPnuke, discarding reads with adapters, uncalled bases, mean Phred below 15, or no exact constant-primer or identifier match. High-quality paired reads were merged with COPE v1.2.5, and unique nucleotide sequences were defined as clonotypes. MiTCR v1.1 was used to align the clonotypes against IMGT TRBV, TRBD and TRBJ reference segments. Only V-J combinations with frequency above 0.0001, covering approximately 99% of repertoires, were analysed. The TCS score was defined as the ratio of F50 (clonal expansion) to E x V (chaos), calculated using BLOSUM62-based TCRdist between CDR3 peptides within each V-J. Welch's t-statistics and random forest reduced roughly 540 V-J features to fewer than 15, which were used in a naive Bayes classifier (R e1071). Using fastp at Q25 and MiXCR, TCRdb reprocessed the public reads and kept productive beta chains. Identical CDR3 protein sequences are pooled into one entry, listed with their most common genes and DNA. These V and J calls originate from TCRdb's pipeline instead of the authors' own analysis. For this sample the table gives more than 350,000 distinct CDR3 sequences, of which nearly 15% were detected only once. Roughly 19% of the sample is held by the ten biggest clonotypes.

Ophthalmopathy patients had moderately to severely active disease, with a Clinical Activity Score of 3 or more, a NOSPECS grade of 4 or more, and a disease duration of less than 3 months. Exclusion was applied to patients with uncontrolled infections, other autoimmune diseases, pregnancy or lactation. Diagnoses were established on the basis of clinical symptoms, serum thyroxine and TRAb, thyroid ultrasound, and orbital computed tomography. PBMCs were separated from around 9.1 ml of fresh peripheral blood using Ficoll-Paque density gradient centrifugation. Trizol reagent was used to extract total RNA, and RNA quality was then checked on an Agilent 2100 Bioanalyzer. This clonotype was recorded at least ten times. It has no known antigen specificity. No qualities accompany the bases; no much larger clone lies one base away.

The chain was built from TRBV27 and TRBJ2-1, with 12 bases in between that match TRBD2. The specimen was blood. The clonotype comes from a woman aged 55-75 years with Graves' ophthalmopathy. The bases are TGTGCCAGCAGTCCCCTGACTAGCGGGAGTGACCTGGGCGATGAGCAGTTCTTC. Its protein product is CASSPLTSGSDLGDEQFF.